This TCR beta chain appears in the sequencing data of a study of cytomegalovirus exposure and HLA in healthy donors. Sequenced by immunoSEQ multiplex PCR; TCRdb stores in-frame clones only, minus some. The sample yields 250,000 to 400,000 clones, around 90% seen once. In this sample, this clone turned up once. Its antigen is still unknown. V lost 1 base, J lost 10 bases, and 25 bases lay in between. CDR1 and CDR2 (germline): GTSNPN, SVGIG (reference sequence). CDR3 length: 16 residues. Whole-study results and caveats: Among TCR beta chains, those listed as cytomegalovirus-associated numbered about 160.

This clonotype originated in a man aged 30 to 39 in good health and CMV-seronegative. The genes are TRBV30 and TRBJ1-1; D perhaps matches TRBD1 (5 bases). Sequenced sample: PBMCs. CDR3 sequence reads: CAWSGRSLIGEMVAFF. The CDR3 DNA reads TGTGCCTGGAGTGGCCGGAGTTTAATAGGGGAAATGGTAGCTTTCTTT.